This TCR beta chain is drawn from a study of blood T cell repertoires in COVID-19. Study as a whole: Acute and convalescent COVID-19 specimens originated in the United States, Italy and Spain.

TCRdb's table, derived via immunoSEQ multiplex PCR, lists solely in-frame clones and lacks some. The sample consists of 90,000 to 130,000 clones, roughly nine tenths of them appearing once. Between the trimmed V and J ends, which lost 3 bases and 4 bases, there was a span of 10 bases. The CDR3 extends over 15 amino acids. The germline gives CDR1 MNHNS, CDR2 SASEGT. This clonotype was obtained from a man aged 35 to 55 with acute or convalescent COVID-19. The material sequenced was peripheral blood. V gene TRBV6-1 combines with J gene TRBJ1-6; maybe TRBD1 (5 bases). The CDR3 loop is CASSEFQGYNSPLHF. CDR3 nucleotides: TGTGCCAGCAGTGAGTTTCAGGGTTATAATTCACCCCTCCACTTT.